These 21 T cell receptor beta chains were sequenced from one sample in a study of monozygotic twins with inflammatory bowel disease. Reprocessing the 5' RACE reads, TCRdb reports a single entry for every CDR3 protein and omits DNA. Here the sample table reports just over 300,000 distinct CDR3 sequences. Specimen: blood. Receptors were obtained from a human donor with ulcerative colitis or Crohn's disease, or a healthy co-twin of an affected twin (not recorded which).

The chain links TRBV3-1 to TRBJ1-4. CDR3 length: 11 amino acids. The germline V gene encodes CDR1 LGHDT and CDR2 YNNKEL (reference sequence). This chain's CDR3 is CASSYVEKLFF.

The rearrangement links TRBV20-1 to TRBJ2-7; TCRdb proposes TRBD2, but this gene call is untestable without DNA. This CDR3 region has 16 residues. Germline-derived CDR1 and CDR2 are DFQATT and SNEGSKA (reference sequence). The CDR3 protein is CSAWTVFAGGRYEQYF.

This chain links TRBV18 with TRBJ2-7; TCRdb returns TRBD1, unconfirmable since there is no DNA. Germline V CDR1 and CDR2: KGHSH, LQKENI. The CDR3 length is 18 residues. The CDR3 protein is CASSPEGTGWTEFYEQYF.

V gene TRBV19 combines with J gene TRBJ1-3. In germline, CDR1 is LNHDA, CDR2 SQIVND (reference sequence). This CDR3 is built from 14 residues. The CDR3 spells CASSKGDSGNTIYF.

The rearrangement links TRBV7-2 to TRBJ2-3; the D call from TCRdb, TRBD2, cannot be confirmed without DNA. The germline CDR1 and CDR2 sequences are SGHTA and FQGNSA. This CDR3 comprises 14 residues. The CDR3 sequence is CASIAGISTDTQYF.

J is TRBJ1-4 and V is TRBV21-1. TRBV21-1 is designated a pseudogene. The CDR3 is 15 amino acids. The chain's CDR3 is CASSKVGCPNEKLFF.

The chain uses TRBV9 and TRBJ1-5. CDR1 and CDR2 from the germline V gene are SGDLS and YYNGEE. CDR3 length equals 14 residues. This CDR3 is CASSVENTGQPQHF.

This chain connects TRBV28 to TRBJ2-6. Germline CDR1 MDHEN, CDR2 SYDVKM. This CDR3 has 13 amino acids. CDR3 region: CASSLGWSNVLTF.

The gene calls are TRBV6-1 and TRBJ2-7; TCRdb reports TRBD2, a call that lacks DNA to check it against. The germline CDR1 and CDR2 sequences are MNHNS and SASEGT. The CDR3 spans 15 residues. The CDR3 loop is CASSMTSGSFYEQYF.

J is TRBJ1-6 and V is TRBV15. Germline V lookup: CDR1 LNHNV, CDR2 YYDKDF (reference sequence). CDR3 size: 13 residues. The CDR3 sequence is CATSRGRNSPLHF.

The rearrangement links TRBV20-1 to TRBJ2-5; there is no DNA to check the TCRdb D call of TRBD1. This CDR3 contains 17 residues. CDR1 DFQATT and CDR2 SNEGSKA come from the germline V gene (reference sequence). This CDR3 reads CSARMASGGASAKTQYF.

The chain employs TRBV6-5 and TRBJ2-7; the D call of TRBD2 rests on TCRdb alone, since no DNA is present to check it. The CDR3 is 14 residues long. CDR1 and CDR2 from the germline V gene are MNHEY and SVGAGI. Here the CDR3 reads CASSYSWENYEQYF.

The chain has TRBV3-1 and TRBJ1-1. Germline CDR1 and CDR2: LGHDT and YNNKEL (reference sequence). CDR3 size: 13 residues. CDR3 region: CASSRKRAGEAFF.

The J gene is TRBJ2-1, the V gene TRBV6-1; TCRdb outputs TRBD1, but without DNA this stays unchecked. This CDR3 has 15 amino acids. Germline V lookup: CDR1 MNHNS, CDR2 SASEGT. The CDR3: CASSPGQYSYNEQFF.

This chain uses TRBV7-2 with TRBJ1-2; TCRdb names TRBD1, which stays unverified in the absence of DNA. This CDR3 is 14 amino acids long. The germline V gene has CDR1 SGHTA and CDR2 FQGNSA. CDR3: CASSGQGYSYGYTF.

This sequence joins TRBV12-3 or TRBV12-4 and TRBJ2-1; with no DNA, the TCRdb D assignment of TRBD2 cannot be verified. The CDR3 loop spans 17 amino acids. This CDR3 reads CASSPRLAGGFNNEQFF.

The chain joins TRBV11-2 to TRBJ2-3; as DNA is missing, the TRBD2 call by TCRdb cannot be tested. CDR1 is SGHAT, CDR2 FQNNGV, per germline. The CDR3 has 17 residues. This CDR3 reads CASSPMGGSYRTDTQYF. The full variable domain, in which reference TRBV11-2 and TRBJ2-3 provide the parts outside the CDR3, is EAGVAQSPRYKIIEKRQSVAFWCNPISGHATLYWYQQILGQGPKLLIQFQNNGVVDDSQLPKDRFSAERLKGVDSTLKIQPAKLEDSAVYLCASSPMGGSYRTDTQYFGPGTRLTVL.

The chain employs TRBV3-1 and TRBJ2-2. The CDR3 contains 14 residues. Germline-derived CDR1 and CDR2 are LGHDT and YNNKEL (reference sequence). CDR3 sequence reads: CASRQDSNTGELFF.

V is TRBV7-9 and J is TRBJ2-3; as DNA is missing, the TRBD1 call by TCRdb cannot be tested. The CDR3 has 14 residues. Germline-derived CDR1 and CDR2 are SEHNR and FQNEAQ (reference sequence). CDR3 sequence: CASSTGRAEDTQYF. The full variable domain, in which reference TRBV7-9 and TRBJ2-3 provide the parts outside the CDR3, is DTGVSQNPRHKITKRGQNVTFRCDPISEHNRLYWYRQTLGQGPEFLTYFQNEAQLEKSRLLSDRFSAERPKGSFSTLEIQRTEQGDSAMYLCASSTGRAEDTQYFGPGTRLTVL.

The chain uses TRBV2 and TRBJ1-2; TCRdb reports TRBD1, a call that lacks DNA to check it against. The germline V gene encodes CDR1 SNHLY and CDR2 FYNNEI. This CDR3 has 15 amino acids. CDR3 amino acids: CASRRGQNLNYGYTF.

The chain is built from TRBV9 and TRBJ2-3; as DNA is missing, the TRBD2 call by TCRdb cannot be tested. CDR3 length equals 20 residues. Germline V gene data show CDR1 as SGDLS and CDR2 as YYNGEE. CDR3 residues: CASSANEGLGGRISTDTQYF.